Sequencing of this T cell receptor beta chain was carried out in a study of identical twins. Study-wide results and limits: Insertions ran lower in abundant cord blood beta clonotypes, though not in memory repertoires. Twin pairs' shared out-of-frame alpha sequences were enriched in low generation probability.

A universal primer site was created by template switching, with the cDNA bearing unique molecular identifiers. MiXCR, applied by TCRdb to the 5' RACE reads, yields one record per CDR3 protein. The sample carries roughly 350,000 distinct CDR3 sequences, 9% to 15% recorded once. On this clonotype itself: What it binds is not known.

Germline V gene sequence: CDR1 MDHEN, CDR2 SYDVKM. There are 11 residues in the CDR3. The V end was cut by 2 bases, the J end by 7 bases, with 5 bases between. These data were also reused for a study on yellow fever vaccine responses in identical twins.

The sequenced material came from CD8+ T cells sorted from blood. The receptor comes from a woman younger than 30 in good health. The J gene is TRBJ1-1, the V gene TRBV28; unclear D gene. CDR3: CASSLGFEAFF. The CDR3 nucleotides are TGTGCCAGCAGTTTAGGATTTGAAGCTTTCTTT.